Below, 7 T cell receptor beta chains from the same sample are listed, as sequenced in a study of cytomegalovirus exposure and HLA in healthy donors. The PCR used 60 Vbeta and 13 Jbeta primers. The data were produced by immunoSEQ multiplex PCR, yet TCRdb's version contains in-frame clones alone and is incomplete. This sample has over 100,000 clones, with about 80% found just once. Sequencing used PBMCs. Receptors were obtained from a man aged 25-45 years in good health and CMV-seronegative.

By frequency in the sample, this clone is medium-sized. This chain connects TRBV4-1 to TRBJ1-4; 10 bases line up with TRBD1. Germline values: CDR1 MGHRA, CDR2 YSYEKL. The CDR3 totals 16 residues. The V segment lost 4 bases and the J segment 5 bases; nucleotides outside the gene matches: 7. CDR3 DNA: TGCGCCAGCAGCCTGTTACCGGGACAGGGGAATGAAAAACTGTTTTTT. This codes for CASSLLPGQGNEKLFF.

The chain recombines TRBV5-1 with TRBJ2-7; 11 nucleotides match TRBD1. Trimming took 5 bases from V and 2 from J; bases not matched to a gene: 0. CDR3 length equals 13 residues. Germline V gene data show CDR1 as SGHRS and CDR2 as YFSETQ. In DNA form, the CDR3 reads TGCGCCAGCAGGGGACAGGGGGCCTACGAGCAGTACTTC. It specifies CASRGQGAYEQYF. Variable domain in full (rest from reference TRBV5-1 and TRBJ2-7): KAGVTQTPRYLIKTRGQQVTLSCSPISGHRSVSWYQQTPGQGLQFLFEYFSETQRNKGNFPGRFSGRQFSNSRSEMNVSTLELGDSALYLCASRGQGAYEQYFGPGTRLTVT.

CDR3 amino acids: CASRQRLAGAYEQYF. The CDR3 nucleotides are TGCGCCAGCAGGCAGCGACTAGCGGGAGCGTACGAGCAGTACTTC. V is TRBV4-1 and J is TRBJ2-7; the match to TRBD2 covers 12 bases. The CDR3 extends over 15 amino acids. Losses at the gene ends were 6 bases for V and 4 bases for J; bases not matched to a gene: 7. Germline CDR1 is MGHRA and CDR2 is YSYEKL.

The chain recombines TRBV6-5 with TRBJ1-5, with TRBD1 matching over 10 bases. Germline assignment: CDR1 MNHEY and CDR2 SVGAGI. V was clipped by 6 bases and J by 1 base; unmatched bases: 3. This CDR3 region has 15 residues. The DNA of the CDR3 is TGTGCCAGCAGACGACAGGGGGCCAGCAATCAGCCCCAGCATTTT. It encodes CASRRQGASNQPQHF.

The DNA of the CDR3 is TGTGCCAGCAGCTTGACACAGGGGAAGGATCAGCCCCAGCATTTT. Translated: CASSLTQGKDQPQHF. The J gene is TRBJ1-5, the V gene TRBV5-6; 7 bases map to TRBD1. V gave up 1 base and J gave up 5 bases; unmatched junction bases: 6. Looked up from germline, CDR1 is SGHDT and CDR2 is YYEEEE. The CDR3 has 15 amino acids.

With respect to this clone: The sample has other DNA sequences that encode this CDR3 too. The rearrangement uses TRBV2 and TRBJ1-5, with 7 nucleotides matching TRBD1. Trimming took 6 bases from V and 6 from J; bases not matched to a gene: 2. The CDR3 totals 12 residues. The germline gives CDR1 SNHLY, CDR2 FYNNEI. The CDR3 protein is CASRQGGQPQHF. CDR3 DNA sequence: TGTGCCAGCAGGCAGGGGGGTCAGCCCCAGCATTTT.

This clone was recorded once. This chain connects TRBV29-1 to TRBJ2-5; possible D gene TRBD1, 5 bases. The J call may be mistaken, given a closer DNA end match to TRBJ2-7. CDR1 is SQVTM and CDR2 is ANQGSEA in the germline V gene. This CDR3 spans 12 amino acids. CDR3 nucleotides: TGCAGCGTTGAGGGGCCGTCCTACGAGCAGTACTTC. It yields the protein CSVEGPSYEQYF.